The rows below give T cell receptor beta chains drawn from one sample of a study of cytomegalovirus exposure and HLA in healthy donors. Only in-frame clones appear in the TCRdb table, and some are missing; sequencing was by immunoSEQ multiplex PCR. This sample has under 150,000 clones, with nearly 65% found just once. Material for sequencing was PBMCs. The source is a man aged 40-49 years in good health and CMV-seropositive. Each CDR3 is given with its conserved first and last residue. A D gene is named only where the DNA matches it firmly. A clone size is listed for some rows: how often the clone was seen (once, few, many), or a class if it is expanded.

TGTGCCAGCAGCTTGGCTGTCAGGAACTATGGCTACACCTTC | CASSLAVRNYGYTF | TRBV5-6 | few | . | TRBJ1-2
TGTGCCAGAAGCTTACCCGGGACAGAGACTAATGAGCAGTTCTTC | CARSLPGTETNEQFF | TRBV5-3 | . | TRBD1 | TRBJ2-1
TGTGCCAGCAGTGAAGCGCTTCGGTACAGGGGTCAGCCCCAGCATTTT | CASSEALRYRGQPQHF | TRBV2 | . | TRBD1 | TRBJ1-5
TGCAGCGTCCGTCAGGGGGCAGTGAGTGGCTACACCTTC | CSVRQGAVSGYTF | TRBV29-1 | . | TRBD1 | TRBJ1-2
TGCGCCAGCAGCCAAGATCGCCCTAGCGGAGTTATTTCTAGCACAGATACGCAGTATTTT | CASSQDRPSGVISSTDTQYF | TRBV4-3 | . | TRBD2 | TRBJ2-3
TGTGCCAGCAGCGCAGACGCGGGACTGTACACCGGGGAGCTGTTTTTT | CASSADAGLYTGELFF | TRBV5-6 | . | . | TRBJ2-2
TGTGCCAGCAGTTTGGGGGGTAGCGGCTACGAGCAGTACTTC | CASSLGGSGYEQYF | TRBV28 | . | . | TRBJ2-7
TGTGCCAGCAGTGGGACTCAGTTGAGCAGCTGGAATCAGCCCCAGCATTTT | CASSGTQLSSWNQPQHF | TRBV2 | . | . | TRBJ1-5
TGTGCCAGCAGTTGGGTCGGGAGAAAGGAAGAAGAGCAGTTCTTC | CASSWVGRKEEEQFF | TRBV28 | few | . | TRBJ2-1
TGTGCCAGCAGCTTGAGGTCAGGGGGTCAAGAGACCCAGTACTTC | CASSLRSGGQETQYF | TRBV5-4 | . | TRBD1 | TRBJ2-5
TGTGCCAGCAGTTTAGGGCAGCGGGGAAGAGGTGAAGCTTTCTTT | CASSLGQRGRGEAFF | TRBV28 | once | . | TRBJ1-1
TGTGCCAGCGGGGAGGTTTATAGCAATCAGCCCCAGCATTTT | CASGEVYSNQPQHF | TRBV18 | . | . | TRBJ1-5
TGTGCCAGCAGCCGTGGGGGAGGGGAGACCCAGTACTTC | CASSRGGGETQYF | TRBV7-3 | few | TRBD2 | TRBJ2-5
TGTGCCAGTAGTTCAACAGGGTCGTTTACCCCATACTATGGCTACACCTTC | CASSSTGSFTPYYGYTF | TRBV19 | few | . | TRBJ1-2
TGTGCCAGCAGAGAGGGACAGCTAAACCAGCCCCAGCATTTT | CASREGQLNQPQHF | TRBV28 | . | TRBD1 | TRBJ1-5
TGTGCCAGTAGTCCGGAGGGCCTCTACGAGCAGTACTTC | CASSPEGLYEQYF | TRBV19 | . | . | TRBJ2-7
TGTGCCAGCAGTGCCGGGCGGGGGCGAGGGTCCTACGAGCAGTACTTC | CASSAGRGRGSYEQYF | TRBV2 | . | . | TRBJ2-7
TGTGCCATCAGTGAGTCGACGAGAGGGCTCTATGGCTACACCTTC | CAISESTRGLYGYTF | TRBV10-3 | . | . | TRBJ1-2
TGTGCCAGCAGTTACCCGCGGACTGGAACCTACGAGCAGTACTTC | CASSYPRTGTYEQYF | TRBV6-6 | few | . | TRBJ2-7
TGCGCCAGCAGCCAAGGAGGGGGCGGCCAAAGGGATGGCTACACCTTC | CASSQGGGGQRDGYTF | TRBV5-1 | . | TRBD1 | TRBJ1-2
TGTGCCAGCACGACGACAGGGGGTTACGAGCAGTACTTC | CASTTTGGYEQYF | TRBV2 | . | TRBD1 | TRBJ2-7
TGTGCCAGCAGGCCCGGGACAGACTATGGCTACACCTTC | CASRPGTDYGYTF | TRBV6-1 | . | TRBD1 | TRBJ1-2
TGTGCCTGGGCCCTTACCACAGGGGATACTGAAGCTTTCTTT | CAWALTTGDTEAFF | TRBV30 | . | TRBD1 | TRBJ1-1
TGTGCCAGCCGGGACAGCAATAATGAAAAACTGTTTTTT | CASRDSNNEKLFF | TRBV19 | . | TRBD1 | TRBJ1-4
TGTGCCAGCTCAGAAGGGGGTTTGAGAGTGGCCGGGACGCCCCAGCATTTT | CASSEGGLRVAGTPQHF | TRBV7-2 | . | . | TRBJ1-5
TGTGCCAGCAGTGGCCTACTAGCGGTGGAGACCCAGTACTTC | CASSGLLAVETQYF | TRBV27 | once | TRBD2 | TRBJ2-5
TGTGCCAGCAGCGTACTAGCGGGAGGTATAGATACGCAGTATTTT | CASSVLAGGIDTQYF | TRBV6-5 | . | TRBD2 | TRBJ2-3
TGTGCCACCAGCACCAGGAGCGCGGGACCGTCCTACAATGAGCAGTTCTTC | CATSTRSAGPSYNEQFF | TRBV15 | . | . | TRBJ2-1
TGTGCCAGCCTGAAAAGTGGGGGCGGGAGAACCGAAGCTTTCTTT | CASLKSGGGRTEAFF | TRBV25-1 | . | . | TRBJ1-1
TGTGCCAGTAGCGGGGGGGCCCCTTCAGAGACCCAGTACTTC | CASSGGAPSETQYF | TRBV7-8 | once | TRBD2 | TRBJ2-5
TGCGCCAGCAGCAAATTAGGGCAGGGGGCCAAAAACATTCAGTACTTC | CASSKLGQGAKNIQYF | TRBV4-1 | few | . | TRBJ2-4
TGTGCCAGCAGTTCCGAGTGGGGCGGGGCAAACGAGTACTTC | CASSSEWGGANEYF | TRBV6-5 | . | . | TRBJ2-4
TGTGCCAGCCGTTCTAGCGGGAGTCCGTACCAAGAGACCCAGTACTTC | CASRSSGSPYQETQYF | TRBV27 | . | TRBD2 | TRBJ2-5
TGCGCCAGCAGCTCATGGAGGGGCCTGGGTAATTCACCCCTCCACTTT | CASSSWRGLGNSPLHF | TRBV5-1 | . | . | TRBJ1-6
TGCAGCGTTTCCAGACAGGGATCATCCTACGAGCAGTACTTC | CSVSRQGSSYEQYF | TRBV29-1 | . | TRBD1 | TRBJ2-7
TGTGCCAGCAGCCCCCCCCAGGGACACAACTCCTACGAGCAGTACTTC | CASSPPQGHNSYEQYF | TRBV28 | . | . | TRBJ2-7
TGCGCCAGCAGACCCGGGACTAGCGGGGTTCATGAGCAGTTCTTC | CASRPGTSGVHEQFF | TRBV4-1 | . | TRBD2 | TRBJ2-1
TGCGCCAGCAGCCAAGGGACAGACTATGGCTACACCTTC | CASSQGTDYGYTF | TRBV4-1 | once | . | TRBJ1-2
TGTGCCAGCAGAACCGGGACAGCTAACAATGAAAAACTGTTTTTT | CASRTGTANNEKLFF | TRBV6-5 | . | TRBD1 | TRBJ1-4